The entry below gives a single TCR beta chain sequence along with its context. Its antigen is not known. Trimming shortened V by 1 base and J by 4 bases, and 8 bases separated the two germline ends. CDR1 is SQVTM, CDR2 ANQGSEA, per germline. The CDR3 loop spans 13 amino acids. The entry originates in a study of cytomegalovirus exposure and HLA in healthy donors. Overall study results and limits: For cytomegalovirus status, the classifier reportedly gave diagnoses with high specificity and sensitivity. Analysis performed later found roughly 17,000 TCR beta sequences associated with HLA alleles at 0.05 false discovery rate. Later analysis showed most CMV-associated TCR beta chains appearing HLA-restricted. Earlier analysis yielded a pattern in which most TCR beta V segments were productive about 87% or about 30% of the time.

13 Jbeta primers and 60 Vbeta primers were used for the PCR. The protocol was immunoSEQ multiplex PCR, while the TCRdb copy is restricted to in-frame clones and leaves out a portion. Altogether 120,000 or so clones are present, roughly 82% being singletons, with the ten largest covering just under 3%. The sequenced sample consisted of PBMCs. The chain has TRBV29-1 and TRBJ1-3; no clear D. The TCR originated in a woman in her thirties or forties in good health and CMV-seropositive. CDR3 in DNA: TGCAGCGTTGAAGGAGGGCAAGGAAACACCATATATTTT. The encoded protein is CSVEGGQGNTIYF.